This T cell receptor beta chain was sequenced during a study of blood T cell repertoires in COVID-19. Study in general: Collection of acute and convalescent COVID-19 samples took place in the United States, Italy and Spain.

Sequencing used immunoSEQ multiplex PCR; TCRdb keeps in-frame clones, though not all of them. The data contain roughly 400,000 clones, approximately 93% of them singletons. Those enrolled, adults aged roughly 18 to 95 years, came from about two dozen US areas. Cohorts were based on clinical histories the participants reported. In the 2 weeks before study entry, exposed participants met a COVID-19 case, which was PCR-confirmed or clinician-diagnosed. Trimming took 4 bases from V and 4 from J; bases not matched to a gene: 3. The CDR3 loop spans 13 amino acids. Germline CDR1 SQVTM, CDR2 ANQGSEA. This TCR was sampled from a woman aged 40 to 50 who had been exposed to COVID-19. This sequence joins TRBV29-1 and TRBJ1-1, with 10 bases fitting TRBD1. Specimen: PBMCs or T cells enriched from blood (not recorded which). CDR3 DNA sequence: TGCAGCGTTGGAAGGACAGGGGGCACTGAAGCTTTCTTT. It encodes CSVGRTGGTEAFF. The full variable domain, in which reference TRBV29-1 and TRBJ1-1 provide the parts outside the CDR3, is SAVISQKPSRDICQRGTSLTIQCQVDSQVTMMFWYRQQPGQSLTLIATANQGSEATYESGFVIDKFPISRPNLTFSTLTVSNMSPEDSSIYLCSVGRTGGTEAFFGQGTRLTVV.